This T cell receptor (beta chain) is from a study of molecular identifiers for immune sequencing clone quantification. Isolation of naive CD8 T cells was achieved by sorting on a CD8+CD4-CCR7+CD45RA+ phenotype. This clonotype was counted ten times or more. What it binds is not known. TCRdb reprocessed the PCR reads with MiXCR, giving one entry per CDR3 protein. The sample carries about 640,000 distinct CDR3 sequences, 20% recorded once. The CDR3 is made up of 15 amino acids. Germline assignment: CDR1 LGHNA and CDR2 YNFKEQ. Deletions cut 1 base from V and 8 bases from J, with 15 bases between. General observations from the study: Clones of above 20 RNA copies carried over 99% of effector molecules; in naive cells they carried under 1%. Underestimation of highly expanded clone sizes could arise where identical TCR molecules share a barcode.

This chain joins TRBV4-2 and TRBJ2-1; TRBD1 or TRBD2 may be the D gene (5 bases each). The sample was naive CD8+ T cells from blood, with Jurkat cell RNA spiked in. Subset defined: FACS-sorted CD8+CD4-CCR7+CD45RA+ naive T cells. The clonotype originates from a human donor in good health. Some libraries in this study had Jurkat cell RNA spiked in. CDR3 protein: CASSQVLVRGDEQFF. The CDR3 coding sequence is TGTGCCAGCAGCCAAGTTCTCGTTAGGGGAGATGAGCAGTTCTTC.